The 3 T cell receptor beta chains presented below share a single source sample, sequenced in a study (dated by TCRdb to between 2014 and 2017). Library prep was done by 5' RACE. The instrument was an Illumina MiSeq. In TCRdb, the public reads were trimmed at Q25 with fastp and aligned with MiXCR, with productive beta chains retained. Rows with one shared CDR3 protein collapse into an entry with the most common genes and DNA. Here the sample has 55,000 to 80,000 distinct CDR3 sequences; approximately 23% occur a single time. Of the sample, 2.5% to 3% falls within the top ten clones. The sequencing sample was made of memory CD4+ T cells sorted from a lymph node. The sample's cell subset or site, from its label and the paper: memory CD4+ T cells, CD4+CD45RO+CD25-. The receptors were sampled from a female donor with breast cancer.

A remark on this clonotype: A read error may be the cause here, since a much bigger clone is one base away. Written as DNA, the CDR3 is TGCGCCCGCAGCTTGCTTTCGGGACACCAAGAGACCCAGTACTTC. Amino acids: CARSLLSGHQETQYF. The V and J genes are TRBV11-2 and TRBJ2-5; D could derive from TRBD1 or TRBD2 (5 bases each). CDR1 and CDR2 (germline): SGHAT, FQNNGV. The CDR3 spans 15 residues.

This clonotype showed up just a few times. The CDR3 DNA reads TGTGCCAGCAGCATGACCGTAAATGAGAATCAGCCCCAGCATTTT. This codes for CASSMTVNENQPQHF. This chain uses TRBV6-5 with TRBJ1-5; no clear D gene. V was trimmed by 6 bases and J by 4 bases, leaving 16 bases between them. This CDR3 has 15 residues. CDR1 is MNHEY, CDR2 SVGAGI, per germline.

The table lists this clonotype with a few counts. The V call is TRBV7-9, the J call TRBJ1-2; 8 nucleotides match TRBD1. Trimming at V came to 8 bases and at J to 7 bases, leaving 9 bases not matched to a gene. CDR1 and CDR2 (germline): SEHNR, FQNEAQ (reference sequence). The CDR3 loop spans 13 amino acids. CDR3 in amino acids: CASVPGQGIGYTF. The CDR3 nucleotides read TGTGCCAGCGTACCCGGACAGGGTATTGGCTACACCTTC.